The clone carrying this T cell receptor beta chain was observed many times. The antigen is undetermined. CDR1 is SGHTA, CDR2 FQGNSA, per germline. This CDR3 has 16 amino acids. J was trimmed by 5 bases and V by 2 bases; bases with no gene match: 8. The data were obtained in a study of neurological immune-mediated disorders. Study observations and caveats: The absence of shared CDR3 amino acid sequences among expanded clones across subjects suggests private repertoires in all groups.

Each CDR3 protein is one row after TCRdb ran MiXCR on the 5' RACE reads. Of approximately 31,000 distinct CDR3 sequences in the sample, approximately 4.5% were seen once. Unsorted libraries were prepared from 2 million PBMCs that had been stored at -80 C. This TCR was sampled from a man aged 18-30 years in good health. The chain has TRBV7-2 and TRBJ2-2; 7 positions agree with TRBD2. The specimen sequenced was PBMCs. The CDR3 protein is CASSLRARGETGELFF. CDR3 coding DNA: TGTGCCAGCAGCTTAAGGGCCCGGGGGGAAACCGGGGAGCTGTTTTTT.